These 5 T cell receptor beta chains share one sample of origin, sequenced in a study of cytomegalovirus exposure and HLA in healthy donors. The PCR contained 60 Vbeta and 13 Jbeta primers. TCRdb's table, derived via immunoSEQ multiplex PCR, lists solely in-frame clones and lacks some. The sample holds approximately 180,000 clones; approximately 78% are singletons and the top ten take 2% to 2.5%. The material sequenced was PBMCs. The receptors were sampled from a human donor in good health.

The chain recombines TRBV10-1 with TRBJ2-3; possibly TRBD2 for D (5 bases). CDR1 and CDR2 (germline): WNHNN, SYGVQD (reference sequence). The germline V and J ends were trimmed by 3 bases and 0 bases, with 19 bases remaining between them. The CDR3 totals 18 residues. CDR3 sequence reads: CASSDTDTGIASTDTQYF. In DNA form, the CDR3 reads TGCGCCAGCAGTGATACGGATACCGGGATTGCTAGCACAGATACGCAGTATTTT.

This clone was observed a handful of times. The V gene is TRBV6-6, the J gene TRBJ1-1; TRBD1 might be the D (6 bases). This CDR3 spans 13 amino acids. Germline CDR1 MNHNY, CDR2 SVGAGI (reference sequence). Trimming shortened V by 7 bases and J by 12 bases, and 21 bases separated the two germline ends. CDR3 loop: CASTPRRGWRTFF. CDR3 nucleotide sequence: TGTGCCAGCACTCCCCGAAGGGGGTGGAGAACTTTCTTT.

This chain joins TRBV7-4 and TRBJ2-7; D gene unclear. CDR1 is SGHVT, CDR2 SQSDAQ, per germline. Trimming took off 1 base at V and 6 bases at J, with 13 bases between the two ends. The CDR3 contains 14 residues. The CDR3 bases are TGTGCCAGCAGCTTAGATGCAAGTCACTCCGAGCAGTACTTC. Its protein is CASSLDASHSEQYF.

The chain recombines TRBV9 with TRBJ2-7, with 7 bases identical to TRBD2. Germline CDR1 reads SGDLS; CDR2 reads YYNGEE. J lost 0 bases, V lost 4 bases, and 7 bases had no gene match. This CDR3 has 15 residues. CDR3 bases: TGTGCCAGCAGCCCGACGGGACTACCCTCCTACGAGCAGTACTTC. Its translation: CASSPTGLPSYEQYF.

V and J are TRBV10-3 and TRBJ2-5; 9 nucleotides agree with TRBD2. Germline V gene sequence: CDR1 ENHRY, CDR2 SYGVKD. V lost 4 bases to trimming and J lost 7 bases; unmatched junction nucleotides: 7. The CDR3 contains 14 residues. CDR3 coding DNA: TGTGCCATCAGTGGGCGGGGGGGTGATCGGACCCAGTACTTC. It specifies CAISGRGGDRTQYF.